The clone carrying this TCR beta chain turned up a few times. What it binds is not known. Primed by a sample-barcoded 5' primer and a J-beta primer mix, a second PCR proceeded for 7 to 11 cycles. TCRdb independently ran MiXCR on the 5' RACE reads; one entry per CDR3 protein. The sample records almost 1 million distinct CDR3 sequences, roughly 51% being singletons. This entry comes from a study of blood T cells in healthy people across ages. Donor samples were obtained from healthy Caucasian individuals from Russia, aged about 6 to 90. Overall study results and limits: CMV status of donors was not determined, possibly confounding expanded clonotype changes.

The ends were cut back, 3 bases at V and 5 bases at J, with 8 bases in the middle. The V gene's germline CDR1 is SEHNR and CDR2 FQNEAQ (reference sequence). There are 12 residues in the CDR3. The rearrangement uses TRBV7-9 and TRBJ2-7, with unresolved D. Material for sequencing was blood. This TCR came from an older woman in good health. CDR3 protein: CASSFLTHEQYF. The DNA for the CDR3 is TGTGCCAGCAGCTTTCTGACCCACGAGCAGTACTTC.